The clone carrying this TCR beta chain was seen repeatedly, ten times or more. Molecules of cDNA were individually given unique molecular identifiers that were attached to them. TCRdb processed the 5' RACE reads anew with MiXCR; each CDR3 protein has one entry. The sample lists 69,000 or so distinct CDR3 sequences; about 4.6% were seen once. The data belong to a study of early T cells in non-severe SARS-CoV-2 infection. This specimen was whole blood, taken at baseline. The receptor was derived from an adult who was a healthcare worker with PCR-confirmed SARS-CoV-2 infection or an uninfected control (not recorded which). The donor label of this sample is uncertain.

CDR3 sequence (DNA): TGTGCCACAGAGGGTAGTTTCAGCACAGATACGCAGTATTTT. It is translated as CATEGSFSTDTQYF. The chain joins TRBV25-1 to TRBJ2-3; D perhaps matches TRBD2 (5 bases). Trimming left V 10 bases short and J 0 bases short, with 14 bases between. CDR1 and CDR2 from the germline V gene are MGHDK and SYGVNS. The CDR3 loop spans 14 amino acids.